This T cell receptor (beta chain) comes out of a study of OX40 agonist ivuxolimab in advanced cancers. Regarding the study in general: Ivuxolimab was a fully human IgG2 agonistic monoclonal antibody targeting the costimulatory receptor OX40 (CD134). Intravenous ivuxolimab was administered to patients every 2 weeks at six dose levels: 0.01, 0.1, 0.3, 1.5, 3 and 10 mg/kg. Of the 50 to 55 patients in dose escalation, 19 had hepatocellular carcinoma, roughly 15 had melanoma, 9 had renal cell carcinoma and 9 had head and neck cancer. In the dose-escalation cohort, 75% to 85% of patients were male, and the mean age was 60 years with a range of about 23 to 79. Patients were allowed to have had prior anti-PD-1, anti-PD-L1 or anti-CTLA-4 therapy, and approximately 40% of the dose-escalation patients had previously received checkpoint inhibitors. Partial responses were achieved by three dose-escalation patients, of whom one had hepatocellular carcinoma and two had cutaneous melanoma. Peripheral TCRbeta sequencing was intended to test whether TCR sequence diversity was altered and clonal T-cell expansion was caused by ivuxolimab. The paper describes the monotherapy dose-escalation part (N of about 47 patients) of the phase I trial of ivuxolimab. Broader findings and caveats from the paper: After ivuxolimab, expanded clones were on average more numerous among CD8+ T cells than among CD4+ T cells. Antigen specificity was not determined for the clonally expanded peripheral T cells. At doses of 0.1 to 3.0 mg/kg, clonal expansion of both CD4+ and CD8+ blood T cells was observed from baseline to week 6. Low levels of normalized T-cell clonal expansion were also seen in some nonresponding patients. In partial responders in the 0.1-3.0 mg/kg groups, normalized peripheral clonal expansion was found to be among the lowest, especially among CD8+ T cells.

Of note for this clone: Its antigen is still unknown. Per-base quality was not reported, and no clone a single base away is much larger than it.

Genomic DNA was isolated from the sorted cells so that the TCRbeta CDR3 region could be sequenced. The immunoSEQ Assay was used to sequence the TCRbeta CDR3 regions. Sourced from immuneACCESS, this table was stored by TCRdb with only in-frame sequences that have V and J called. A share of the clones is absent; for the studies checked, an unresolved V gene accounts for under half, and the remainder has no known explanation. The sample records 30,000 to 45,000 clones, 88% of which are singletons. Roughly 3.9% of the sample comes from the top ten. The CDR3 covers 13 residues, taking in both the cysteine and the phenylalanine. The retained sequence is limited to the CDR3, 39 bases, with the frame set at the first base. CDR1 and CDR2, per the germline V gene, are SQVTM and ANQGSEA. V and J are trimmed by 7 bases and 7 bases, and the gene matches miss 8 bases of the junction. The trial excluded patients who had a history of autoimmune disease or were on systemic immunosuppression. Peripheral blood for TCR sequencing was collected from all dose cohorts at baseline, on cycle 4 day 1, and on cycle 7 day 1. The samples were drawn from a first-in-human, open-label, multicenter phase I dose-escalation trial of ivuxolimab. Adults with locally advanced or metastatic melanoma, renal cell, hepatocellular, or head and neck squamous cell carcinoma were enrolled in the trial. CD4+ and CD8+ T cells were sorted separately from peripheral blood before TCR sequencing.

This receptor was taken from an adult with an advanced solid tumor such as melanoma, head and neck, liver or kidney cancer. This chain is built from TRBV29-1 and TRBJ1-1; 11 bases in between match TRBD1. The sequences come from CD4+ or CD8+ T cells sorted from blood, collected in a trial of the OX40 agonist ivuxolimab. The CDR3 loop reads CSAWDRGGSEAFF. DNA sequence: TGCAGCGCTTGGGACAGGGGGGGGAGTGAAGCTTTCTTT.